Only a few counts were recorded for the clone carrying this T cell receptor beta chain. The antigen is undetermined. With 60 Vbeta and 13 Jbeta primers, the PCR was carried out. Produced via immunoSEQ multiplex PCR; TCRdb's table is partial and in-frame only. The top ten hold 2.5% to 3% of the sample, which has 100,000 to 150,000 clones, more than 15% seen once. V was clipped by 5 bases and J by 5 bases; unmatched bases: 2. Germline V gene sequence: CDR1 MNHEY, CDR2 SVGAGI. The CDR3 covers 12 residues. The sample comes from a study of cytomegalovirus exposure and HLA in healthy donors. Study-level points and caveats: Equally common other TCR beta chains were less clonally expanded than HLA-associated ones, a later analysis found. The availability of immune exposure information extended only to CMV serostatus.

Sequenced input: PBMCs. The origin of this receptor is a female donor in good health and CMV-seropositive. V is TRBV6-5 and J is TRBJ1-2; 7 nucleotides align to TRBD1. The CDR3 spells CASSRDSYGYTF. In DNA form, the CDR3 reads TGTGCCAGCAGTCGGGACAGTTATGGCTACACCTTC.